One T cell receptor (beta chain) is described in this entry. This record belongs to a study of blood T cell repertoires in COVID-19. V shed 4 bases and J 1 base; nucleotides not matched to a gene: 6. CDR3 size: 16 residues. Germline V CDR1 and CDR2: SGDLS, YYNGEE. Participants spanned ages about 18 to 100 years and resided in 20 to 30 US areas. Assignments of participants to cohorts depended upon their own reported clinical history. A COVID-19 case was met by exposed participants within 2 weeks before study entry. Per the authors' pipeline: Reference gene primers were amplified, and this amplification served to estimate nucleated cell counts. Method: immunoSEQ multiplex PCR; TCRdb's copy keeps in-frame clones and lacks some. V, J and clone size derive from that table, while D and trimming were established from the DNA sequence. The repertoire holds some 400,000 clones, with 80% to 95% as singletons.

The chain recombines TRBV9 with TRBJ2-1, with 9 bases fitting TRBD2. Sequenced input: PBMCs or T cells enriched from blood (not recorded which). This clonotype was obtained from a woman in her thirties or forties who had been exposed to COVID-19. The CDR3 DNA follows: TGTGCCAGCAGCCCCAGGACTAGCGAATCCTACAATGAGCAGTTCTTC. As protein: CASSPRTSESYNEQFF.